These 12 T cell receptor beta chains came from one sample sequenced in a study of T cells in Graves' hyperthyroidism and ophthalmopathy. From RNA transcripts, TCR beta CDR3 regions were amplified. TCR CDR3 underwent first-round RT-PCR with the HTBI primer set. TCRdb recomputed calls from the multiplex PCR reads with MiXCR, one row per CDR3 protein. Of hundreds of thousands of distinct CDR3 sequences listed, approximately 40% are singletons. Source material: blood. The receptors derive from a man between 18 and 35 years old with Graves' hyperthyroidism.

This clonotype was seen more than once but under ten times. The DNA for the CDR3 is TGTGCCAGCAGCCTACCCAGGACAGGGCGCTCCTACGAGCAGTACTTC. Translation: CASSLPRTGRSYEQYF. The J gene is TRBJ2-7, the V gene TRBV7-9, with TRBD1 identical over 8 bases. The CDR3 has 16 amino acids. Trimming cost V 5 bases and J 0 bases; bases outside gene matches: 9. Germline CDR1 is SEHNR and CDR2 is FQNEAQ (reference sequence).

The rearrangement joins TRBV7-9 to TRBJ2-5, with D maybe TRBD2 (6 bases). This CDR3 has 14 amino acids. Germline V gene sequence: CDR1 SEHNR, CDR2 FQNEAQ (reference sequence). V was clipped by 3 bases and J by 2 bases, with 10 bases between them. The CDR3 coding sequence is TGTGCCAGCAGCTTCCGGGAGCCGCAAGAGACCCAGTACTTC. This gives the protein CASSFREPQETQYF.

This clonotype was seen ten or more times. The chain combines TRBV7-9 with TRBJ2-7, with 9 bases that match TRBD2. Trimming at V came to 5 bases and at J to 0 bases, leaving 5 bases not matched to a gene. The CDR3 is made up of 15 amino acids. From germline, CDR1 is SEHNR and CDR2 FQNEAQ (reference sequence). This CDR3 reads CASSPSGRFSYEQYF. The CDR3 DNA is TGTGCCAGCAGCCCCAGCGGGAGGTTCTCCTACGAGCAGTACTTC.

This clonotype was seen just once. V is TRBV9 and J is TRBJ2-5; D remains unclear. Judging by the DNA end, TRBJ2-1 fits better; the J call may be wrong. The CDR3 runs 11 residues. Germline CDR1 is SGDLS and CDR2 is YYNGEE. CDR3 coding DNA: TGTGCCAGCAGCGTAGCGGGTGAGCAGTTCTTC. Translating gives CASSVAGEQFF.

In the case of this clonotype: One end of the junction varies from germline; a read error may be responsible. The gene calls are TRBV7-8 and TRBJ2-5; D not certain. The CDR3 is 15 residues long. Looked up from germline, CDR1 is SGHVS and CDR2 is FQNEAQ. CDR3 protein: CTSSARAPGETTQYF. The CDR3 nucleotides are TGTACCAGCAGTGCTAGGGCCCCTGGAGAGACGACCCAGTACTTC.

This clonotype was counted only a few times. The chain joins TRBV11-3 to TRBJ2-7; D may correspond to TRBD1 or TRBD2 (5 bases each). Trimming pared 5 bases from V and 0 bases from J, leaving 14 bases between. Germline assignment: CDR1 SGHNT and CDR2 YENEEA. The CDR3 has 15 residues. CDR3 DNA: TGTGCCAGCAGCCTCGGGTGGGACCGCTCCTACGAGCAGTACTTC. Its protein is CASSLGWDRSYEQYF.

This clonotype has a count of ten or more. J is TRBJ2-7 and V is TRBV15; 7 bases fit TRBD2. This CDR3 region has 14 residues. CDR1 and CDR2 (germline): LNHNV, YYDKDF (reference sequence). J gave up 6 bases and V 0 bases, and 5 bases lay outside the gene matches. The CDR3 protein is CATSRDLGGGEQYF. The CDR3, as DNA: TGTGCCACCAGCAGAGATCTGGGGGGGGGCGAGCAGTACTTC.

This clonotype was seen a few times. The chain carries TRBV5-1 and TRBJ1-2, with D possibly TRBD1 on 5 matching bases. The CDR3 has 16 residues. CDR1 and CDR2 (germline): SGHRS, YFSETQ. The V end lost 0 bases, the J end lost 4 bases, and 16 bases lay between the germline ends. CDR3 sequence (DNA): TGCGCCAGCAGCTTGGAACCTCAGGGCGGAAGCTATGGCTACACCTTC. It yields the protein CASSLEPQGGSYGYTF.

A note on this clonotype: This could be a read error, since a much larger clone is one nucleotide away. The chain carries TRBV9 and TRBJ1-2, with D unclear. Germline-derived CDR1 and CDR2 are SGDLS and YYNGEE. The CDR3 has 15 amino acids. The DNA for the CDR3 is TGTGCCAGCAGCGTATCAGAGGGTAGGAACTGTGGCTACACCTTC. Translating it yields CASSVSEGRNCGYTF.

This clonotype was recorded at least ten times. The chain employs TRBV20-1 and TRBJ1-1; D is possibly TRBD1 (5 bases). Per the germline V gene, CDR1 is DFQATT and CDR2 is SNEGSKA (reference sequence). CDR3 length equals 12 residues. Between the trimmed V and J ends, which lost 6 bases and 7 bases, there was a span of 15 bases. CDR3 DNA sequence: TGCAGTGCCAACCGGGACGCCAATGAAGCTTTCTTT. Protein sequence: CSANRDANEAFF.

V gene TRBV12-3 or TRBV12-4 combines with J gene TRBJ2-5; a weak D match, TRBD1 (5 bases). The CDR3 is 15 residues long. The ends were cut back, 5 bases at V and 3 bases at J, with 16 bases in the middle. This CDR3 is CASSEGAWVEETQYF. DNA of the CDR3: TGTGCCAGCAGTGAAGGGGCGTGGGTGGAAGAGACCCAGTACTTC.

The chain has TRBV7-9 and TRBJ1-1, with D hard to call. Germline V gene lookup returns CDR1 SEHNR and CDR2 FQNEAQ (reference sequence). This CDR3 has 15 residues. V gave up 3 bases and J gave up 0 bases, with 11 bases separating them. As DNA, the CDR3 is TGTGCCAGCAGCTTTTGGGAAACCCTGAACACTGAAGCTTTCTTT. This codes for CASSFWETLNTEAFF.